Listed here are 10 T cell receptor beta chains from one sample, sequenced in a study of blood T cell repertoires in COVID-19. Sequenced by immunoSEQ multiplex PCR; TCRdb stores in-frame clones only, minus some. The table has roughly 160,000 clones, around 83% seen once. The sample was peripheral blood. The source is a woman aged 65 to 85 who had recovered from COVID-19.

The chain recombines TRBV6-5 with TRBJ1-2; D remains unclear. The CDR3 runs 14 residues. The V end was cut by 4 bases, the J end by 8 bases, with 17 bases between. In germline, CDR1 is MNHEY, CDR2 SVGAGI. CDR3 loop: CASSFSGYEGGYTF. DNA for the CDR3: TGTGCCAGCAGTTTTTCGGGGTACGAGGGCGGCTACACCTTC.

The genes are TRBV28 and TRBJ2-3; 9 bases are shared with TRBD1. V lost 6 bases to trimming and J lost 0 bases; unmatched junction nucleotides: 10. CDR3 length: 17 amino acids. The germline V gene encodes CDR1 MDHEN and CDR2 SYDVKM. The CDR3 DNA follows: TGTGCCAGCAGCCCCCCGTGGGGACAGGGCAGCACAGATACGCAGTATTTT. This sequence encodes CASSPPWGQGSTDTQYF.

The chain is built from TRBV7-9 and TRBJ2-5; D not resolved. The V gene's germline CDR1 is SEHNR and CDR2 FQNEAQ (reference sequence). This CDR3 is built from 15 residues. V gave up 1 base and J gave up 1 base, with 10 bases separating them. CDR3 DNA sequence: TGTGCCAGCAGCTTAGGGGCCCCGTCCCAAGAGACCCAGTACTTC. It is translated as CASSLGAPSQETQYF.

The chain employs TRBV5-6 and TRBJ2-3; 15 bases align to TRBD2. The CDR3 has 18 amino acids. Germline-derived CDR1 and CDR2 are SGHDT and YYEEEE. Germline trimming cut 3 bases from V and 3 bases from J; bases unmatched to any gene: 8. CDR3 residues: CASSYRTSGGAGTDTQYF. CDR3 bases: TGTGCCAGCAGCTACCGGACTAGCGGGGGGGCCGGGACAGATACGCAGTATTTT.

The chain combines TRBV5-1 with TRBJ1-1, with TRBD1 matching over 7 bases. In germline, CDR1 is SGHRS, CDR2 YFSETQ. The V segment lost 4 bases and the J segment 1 base; nucleotides outside the gene matches: 7. The CDR3 runs to 15 residues. As DNA, the CDR3 is TGCGCCAGCAGCGCCTCGGGGACAGCGAACACTGAAGCTTTCTTT. Its translation: CASSASGTANTEAFF.

The V call is TRBV12-3 or TRBV12-4, the J call TRBJ1-1, with D maybe TRBD1 (5 bases). The CDR3 is 13 residues long. Trimming took 6 bases from V and 0 from J, leaving 8 bases between them. The CDR3 region is CASRKDMNTEAFF. For the CDR3, the DNA is TGTGCCAGCAGGAAGGACATGAACACTGAAGCTTTCTTT.

This clone was observed once. The J gene is TRBJ1-3, the V gene TRBV18; maybe TRBD1 (6 bases). This CDR3 has 16 residues. The germline CDR1 and CDR2 sequences are KGHSH and LQKENI. Trimming pared 2 bases from V and 0 bases from J, leaving 11 bases between. In DNA form, the CDR3 reads TGTGCCAGCTCACCAGGGGGGGGCTCCTCTGGAAACACCATATATTTT. This codes for CASSPGGGSSGNTIYF.

The chain has TRBV5-1 and TRBJ2-5; 8 bases align to TRBD1. There are 17 residues in the CDR3. The germline V gene encodes CDR1 SGHRS and CDR2 YFSETQ. Trimming cost V 0 bases and J 7 bases; bases outside gene matches: 14. The chain's CDR3 is CASSLGPSSDRGGTQYF. CDR3 coding DNA: TGCGCCAGCAGCTTGGGGCCTTCGAGTGACAGGGGTGGGACCCAGTACTTC.

Only one count was recorded for this clone. Other nucleotide sequences in the sample specify the same CDR3. The V gene is TRBV5-4, the J gene TRBJ1-2, with 8 positions matching TRBD1. Germline V CDR1 and CDR2: SGHNT, YYREEE (reference sequence). The length of the CDR3 is 14 residues. The trim removed 4 bases at V and 2 bases at J, leaving 4 bases unmatched. The CDR3 DNA reads as TGTGCCAGCAGCCCCAGACAGGGGAACTATGGCTACACCTTC. Protein: CASSPRQGNYGYTF. Full variable domain (outside the CDR3, taken from reference TRBV5-4 and TRBJ1-2): ETGVTQSPTHLIKTRGQQVTLRCSSQSGHNTVSWYQQALGQGPQFIFQYYREEENGRGNFPPRFSGLQFPNYSSELNVNALELDDSALYLCASSPRQGNYGYTFGSGTRLTVV.

This chain's CDR3 is CATAGPSYEQYF. The CDR3 bases are TGTGCCACCGCGGGGCCCTCCTACGAGCAGTACTTC. The rearrangement uses TRBV15 and TRBJ2-7; TRBD2 might be the D (6 bases). With 8 bases removed from V and 0 bases from J, the gap between germline ends came to 8 bases. The CDR3 runs to 12 residues. CDR1 is LNHNV and CDR2 is YYDKDF in the germline V gene (reference sequence).